The 2 T cell receptor beta chains below all came from one sample that was sequenced in a study of T cells in Graves' hyperthyroidism and ophthalmopathy. Amplification of TCR beta CDR3 regions used RNA as the template. First-round RT-PCR of the TCR CDR3 relied on the HTBI primer set. From the multiplex PCR reads, TCRdb called clonotypes with MiXCR, one entry per CDR3 protein. The profile shows 360,000 or so distinct CDR3 sequences, about 18% of them singletons. The source material was blood. The origin of the receptors is a woman younger than 30 with Graves' hyperthyroidism.

Comment on this clonotype: One base away lies a much larger clone, so this may be a sequencing read error. This rearrangement joins TRBV7-2 to TRBJ2-2, with a possible D match to TRBD2 (5 bases). Germline loops: CDR1 SGHTA, CDR2 FQGNSA. This CDR3 comprises 13 residues. Here the CDR3 reads CASRRDTTGELVF. The DNA for the CDR3 is TGTGCCAGCAGACGAGACACCACCGGGGAGCTGGTTTTT.

At least ten counts were recorded for this clonotype. This chain connects TRBV6-1 to TRBJ2-6, with a possible D match to TRBD2 (6 bases). V was cut by 3 bases and J by 4 bases, with 13 bases left in between. Germline values: CDR1 MNHNS, CDR2 SASEGT. This CDR3 has 16 residues. The CDR3 DNA reads as TGTGCCAGCAGTGAGCAGGAGGGATCCGGGGCCAACGTCCTGACTTTC. It codes for CASSEQEGSGANVLTF.